These 3 T cell receptor beta chains came from one sample sequenced in a study of graft-versus-host responses after intestinal transplantation. Some clones are missing from TCRdb's copy, which holds only in-frame ones; the method was immunoSEQ multiplex PCR. The table shows 90,000 to 150,000 clones, with around 96% occurring only once. Their antigens remain unidentified. The sample in question was unstimulated CD8+ T cells sorted from spleen or lymph node cells, obtained before intestinal transplant. These receptors originate from a human donor who received an intestinal transplant.

The gene calls are TRBV6-7 and TRBJ1-1, with D perhaps TRBD1 (5 bases). TRBV6-7 is identified as an open reading frame with a role that is uncertain. The V and J ends lost 7 bases and 7 bases respectively, with 22 bases between them. CDR3 length: 15 residues. As DNA, the CDR3 is TGTGCCAGCACTCCTCGATGTGGTCGGGACGATGAAGCTTTCTTT. Its translation: CASTPRCGRDDEAFF.

In DNA, the CDR3 is TGTGCCAGCAGTAGGAGCGGGGCCAGCTCCTACGAGCAGTACTTC. Its translation is CASSRSGASSYEQYF. V is TRBV27 and J is TRBJ2-7; 7 positions match TRBD2. V was clipped by 5 bases and J by 0 bases; unmatched bases: 7. This CDR3 region has 15 residues. Germline CDR1 MNHEY, CDR2 SMNVEV (reference sequence).

CDR3 sequence reads: CASSSEDRFNEKLFF. CDR3 nucleotide sequence: TGTGCCAGCAGCTCCGAGGACAGGTTTAATGAAAAACTGTTTTTT. V is TRBV13 and J is TRBJ1-4, with 7 bases lining up with TRBD1. The CDR3 sequence is 15 residues long. With V trimmed by 4 bases and J by 4 bases, 6 bases remained unmatched. The germline gives CDR1 PRHDT, CDR2 FYEKMQ (reference sequence).